This TCR beta chain was recovered during a study of cytomegalovirus exposure and HLA in healthy donors. The primer mix had 60 Vbeta and 13 Jbeta primers. This table comes from immunoSEQ multiplex PCR, and its TCRdb copy is limited to in-frame clones, with some not included. The sample lists roughly 120,000 clones; roughly four fifths were seen once. This cohort consisted of healthy bone marrow donors. This CDR3 has 11 amino acids. V shed 3 bases and J shed 4 bases, with 3 bases lying between them. Germline CDR1 and CDR2: SGHVS and FNYEAQ. Concerning this clone: Its antigen is undetermined.

Overall study results and limits: In vitro work confirmed that three CMV-associated chains recognize CMV antigens.

This clonotype was sampled from a man between 50 and 59 years old in good health and CMV-seronegative. Material: PBMCs. J is TRBJ2-5 and V is TRBV7-6; no clear D gene. CDR3 nucleotide sequence: TGTGCCAGCAGCTTCGGAGAGACCCAGTACTTC. Translation: CASSFGETQYF.